Listed below are T cell receptor beta chains from one sample, sequenced in a study of spatial heterogeneity in lung cancer. Each CDR3 protein is one row after TCRdb ran MiXCR on the 5' RACE reads. Counted here are some 120,000 distinct CDR3 sequences, 9.5% to 15% occurring once; the ten biggest clones make up around 16%. The sample here was PBMCs, taken at follow-up. Source of these receptors: a male donor with early-stage non-small cell lung cancer. CDR3s include the opening cysteine and the closing phenylalanine or tryptophan. The D gene is left open where the match is weak. Only part of the rows carry a size: once, few, many, or a class if the clone is expanded.

D	size	J	V	CDR3	DNA
-	many	TRBJ1-2	TRBV5-1	CASSLSPTENYGYTF	TGCGCCAGCAGCTTATCCCCTACAGAGAACTATGGCTACACCTTC
-	-	TRBJ2-7	TRBV5-6	CASSLGQRISYEQYF	TGTGCCAGCAGCTTGGGACAGCGGATTTCCTACGAGCAGTACTTC
-	few	TRBJ1-5	TRBV7-9	CASSLGNNQPQHF	TGTGCCAGCAGCTTGGGAAATAATCAGCCCCAGCATTTT
-	few	TRBJ1-2	TRBV19	CASSTRDTHGYTF	TGTGCCAGTAGTACCCGGGACACTCATGGCTACACCTTC
TRBD1	-	TRBJ1-6	TRBV4-2	CASSPGTGAPGSPLHF	TGTGCCAGCAGCCCCGGGACAGGGGCCCCAGGATCACCCCTCCACTTT
TRBD1	-	TRBJ1-2	TRBV29-1	CSVRTGAHYGYTF	TGCAGCGTTAGGACAGGGGCTCATTATGGCTACACCTTC
TRBD1	many	TRBJ2-3	TRBV10-1	CASSGQTSDTQYF	TGCGCCAGCTCGGGACAGACGTCAGATACGCAGTATTTT
-	many	TRBJ2-7	TRBV24-1	CATSDGGGYEQYF	TGTGCCACCAGTGACGGAGGGGGCTACGAGCAGTACTTC
TRBD1	-	TRBJ1-2	TRBV19	CASSTVQGIISVLDGYTF	TGTGCCAGTAGTACGGTACAGGGGATAATCTCCGTACTGGATGGCTACACCTTC
-	-	TRBJ1-6	TRBV6-1	CASYSGSRAGNSPLHF	TGTGCCAGCTACTCCGGGAGCCGAGCAGGCAATTCACCCCTCCACTTT
TRBD1	-	TRBJ2-1	TRBV7-3	CASSPDRVVQFF	TGTGCCAGCAGCCCCGACAGGGTAGTTCAGTTCTTC
-	few	TRBJ1-1	TRBV6-5	CASSYIQGPTEAFF	TGTGCCAGCAGTTATATTCAGGGGCCGACTGAAGCTTTCTTT
-	-	TRBJ2-2	TRBV5-4	CASSLAASKGGELFF	TGTGCCAGCAGCTTGGCGGCCTCTAAGGGCGGGGAGCTGTTTTTT
TRBD1	many	TRBJ2-2	TRBV19	CASSRDRVIPGELFF	TGTGCCAGTAGCAGGGACAGGGTCATTCCCGGGGAGCTGTTTTTT
TRBD2	-	TRBJ2-5	TRBV28	CASSSTTTSGGIKTQYF	TGTGCCAGCAGTTCTACGACGACTAGCGGGGGTATAAAGACCCAGTACTTC
TRBD1	-	TRBJ1-1	TRBV28	CASSLWTGGRETEAFF	TGTGCCAGCAGTTTATGGACAGGGGGCAGAGAGACTGAAGCTTTCTTT
TRBD1	-	TRBJ1-5	TRBV18	CASSPNTGQGSQHF	TGTGCCAGCTCACCAAATACCGGACAGGGGTCCCAGCATTTT
TRBD2	many	TRBJ2-5	TRBV10-2	CATNRPGGQETQYF	TGCGCCACCAATAGACCGGGGGGCCAAGAGACCCAGTACTTC
TRBD1	few	TRBJ2-3	TRBV4-2	CASSPARSTGTFTDTQYF	TGTGCCAGCAGCCCGGCCCGCTCGACAGGGACGTTCACAGATACGCAGTATTTT
TRBD1	-	TRBJ2-3	TRBV7-6	CASSPHRGRADTQYF	TGTGCCAGCAGCCCTCACAGGGGGCGTGCTGATACGCAGTATTTT
-	few	TRBJ1-2	TRBV10-2	CASSEQLYGYTF	TGCGCCAGCAGTGAACAGCTCTATGGCTACACCTTC
-	-	TRBJ1-4	TRBV20-1	CSARRPDRNNEKLFF	TGCAGTGCTCGCCGGCCGGACAGAAATAATGAAAAACTGTTTTTT
TRBD2	few	TRBJ2-3	TRBV9	CASRSSGVATDTQYF	TGTGCCAGCAGGTCTAGCGGGGTTGCCACAGATACGCAGTATTTT
-	few	TRBJ2-3	TRBV29-1	CSVAPDTQYF	TGCAGCGTTGCACCAGATACGCAGTATTTT
-	many	TRBJ2-5	TRBV3-1	CASSQGAQYF	TGTGCCAGCAGCCAAGGGGCCCAGTACTTC
TRBD1	few	TRBJ2-5	TRBV7-3	CASSADREETQYF	TGTGCCAGCAGCGCCGACAGGGAAGAGACCCAGTACTTC
-	few	TRBJ1-6	TRBV18	CASSLRRDSPLHF	TGTGCCAGCTCATTACGACGAGATTCACCCCTCCACTTT
TRBD2	-	TRBJ2-2	TRBV10-3	CASGTSGASNTGELFF	TGTGCCTCCGGGACTAGCGGGGCGTCGAACACCGGGGAGCTGTTTTTT
-	few	TRBJ1-3	TRBV14	CASSRPVGNTIYF	TGTGCCAGCAGCCGTCCTGTTGGAAACACCATATATTTT
-	-	TRBJ1-4	TRBV13	CASRETFATNEKLFF	TGTGCCAGCCGCGAGACATTTGCAACTAATGAAAAACTGTTTTTT